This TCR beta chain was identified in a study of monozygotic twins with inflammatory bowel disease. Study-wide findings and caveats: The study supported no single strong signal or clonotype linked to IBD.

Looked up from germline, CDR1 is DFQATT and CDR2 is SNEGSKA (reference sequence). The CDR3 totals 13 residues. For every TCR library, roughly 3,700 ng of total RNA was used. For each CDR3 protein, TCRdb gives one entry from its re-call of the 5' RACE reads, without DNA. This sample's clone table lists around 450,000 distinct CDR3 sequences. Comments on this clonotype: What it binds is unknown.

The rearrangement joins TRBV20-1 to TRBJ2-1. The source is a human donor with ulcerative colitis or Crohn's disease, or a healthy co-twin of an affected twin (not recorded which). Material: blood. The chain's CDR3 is CSAKRQQYNEQFF.